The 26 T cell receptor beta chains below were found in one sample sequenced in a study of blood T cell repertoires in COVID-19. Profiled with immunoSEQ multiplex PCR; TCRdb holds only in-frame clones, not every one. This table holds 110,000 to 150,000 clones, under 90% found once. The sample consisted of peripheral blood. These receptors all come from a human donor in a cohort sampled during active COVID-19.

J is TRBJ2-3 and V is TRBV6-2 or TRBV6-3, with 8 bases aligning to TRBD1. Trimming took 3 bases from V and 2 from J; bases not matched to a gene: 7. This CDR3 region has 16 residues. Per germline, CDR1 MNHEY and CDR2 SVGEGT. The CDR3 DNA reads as TGTGCCAGCAGTTATAACAGGGGGTTGACCACAGATACGCAGTATTTT. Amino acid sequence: CASSYNRGLTTDTQYF.

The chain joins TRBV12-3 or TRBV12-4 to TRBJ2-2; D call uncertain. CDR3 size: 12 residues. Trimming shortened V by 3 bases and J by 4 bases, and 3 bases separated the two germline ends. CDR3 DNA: TGTGCCAGCAGTTTTATCACCGGGGAGCTGTTTTTT. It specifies CASSFITGELFF.

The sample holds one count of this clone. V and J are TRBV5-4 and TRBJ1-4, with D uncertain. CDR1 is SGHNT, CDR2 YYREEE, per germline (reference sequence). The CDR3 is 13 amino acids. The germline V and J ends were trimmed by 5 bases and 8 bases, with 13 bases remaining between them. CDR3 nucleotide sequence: TGTGCCAGCAGTCAGGCGAGACGGGAAAAACTGTTTTTT. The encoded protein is CASSQARREKLFF.

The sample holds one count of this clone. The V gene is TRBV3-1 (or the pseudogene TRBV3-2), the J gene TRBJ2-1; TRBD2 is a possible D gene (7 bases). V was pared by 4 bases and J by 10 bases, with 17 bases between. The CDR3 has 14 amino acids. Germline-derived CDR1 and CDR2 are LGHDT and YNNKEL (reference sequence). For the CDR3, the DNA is TGTGCCAGCAGCCTAGGGGGGGAGACGGGAGAGCAGTTCTTC. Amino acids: CASSLGGETGEQFF.

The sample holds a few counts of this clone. CDR3 DNA: TGTGCCTGGAGTGTACCACTCGGCGGGCGCGGCGATGAGCAGTTCTTC. As protein: CAWSVPLGGRGDEQFF. V gene TRBV30 combines with J gene TRBJ2-1; D may be TRBD2 (5 bases). Germline V gene lookup returns CDR1 GTSNPN and CDR2 SVGIG (reference sequence). V was clipped by 0 bases and J by 8 bases, with 20 bases between them. CDR3 length: 16 amino acids.

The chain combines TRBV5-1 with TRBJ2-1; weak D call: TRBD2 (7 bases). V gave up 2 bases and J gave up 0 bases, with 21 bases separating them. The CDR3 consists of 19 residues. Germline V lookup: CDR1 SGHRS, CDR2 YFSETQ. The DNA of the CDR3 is TGCGCCAGCAGCTTAAACTCTTTCCGGGGGGCGAGCTCCTACAATGAGCAGTTCTTC. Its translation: CASSLNSFRGASSYNEQFF.

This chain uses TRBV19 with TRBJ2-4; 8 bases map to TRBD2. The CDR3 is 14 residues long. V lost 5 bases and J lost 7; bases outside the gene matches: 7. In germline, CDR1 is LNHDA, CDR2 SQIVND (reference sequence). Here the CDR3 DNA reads TGTGCCAGTAGTGCGGGAGGCCTCGTTAACATTCAGTACTTC. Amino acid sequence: CASSAGGLVNIQYF.

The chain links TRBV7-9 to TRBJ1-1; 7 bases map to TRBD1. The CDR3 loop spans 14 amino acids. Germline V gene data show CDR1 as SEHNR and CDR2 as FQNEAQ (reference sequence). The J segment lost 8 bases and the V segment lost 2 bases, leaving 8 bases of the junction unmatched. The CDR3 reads CASSLRTGGGEAFF. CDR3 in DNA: TGTGCCAGCAGCTTAAGGACAGGTGGTGGAGAAGCTTTCTTT.

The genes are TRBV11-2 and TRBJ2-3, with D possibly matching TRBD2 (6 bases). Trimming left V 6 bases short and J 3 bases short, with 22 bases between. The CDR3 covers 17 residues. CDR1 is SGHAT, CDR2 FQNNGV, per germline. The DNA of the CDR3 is TGTGCCAGCAGTTCTCAAGGGATCGGGGGAAAAACAGATACGCAGTATTTT. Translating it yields CASSSQGIGGKTDTQYF. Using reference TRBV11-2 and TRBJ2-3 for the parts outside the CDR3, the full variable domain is EAGVAQSPRYKIIEKRQSVAFWCNPISGHATLYWYQQILGQGPKLLIQFQNNGVVDDSQLPKDRFSAERLKGVDSTLKIQPAKLEDSAVYLCASSSQGIGGKTDTQYFGPGTRLTVL.

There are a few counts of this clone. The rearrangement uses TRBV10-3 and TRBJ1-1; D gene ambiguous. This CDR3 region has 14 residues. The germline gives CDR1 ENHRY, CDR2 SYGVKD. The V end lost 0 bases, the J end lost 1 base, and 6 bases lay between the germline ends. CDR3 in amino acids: CAISESAGNTEAFF. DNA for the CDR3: TGTGCCATCAGTGAGTCAGCAGGGAACACTGAAGCTTTCTTT.

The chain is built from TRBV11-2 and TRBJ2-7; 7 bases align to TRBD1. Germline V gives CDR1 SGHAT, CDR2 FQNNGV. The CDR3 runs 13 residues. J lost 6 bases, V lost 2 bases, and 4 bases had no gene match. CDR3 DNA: TGTGCCAGCAGCTTAACAGGGGCCGTCGAGCAGTACTTC. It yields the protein CASSLTGAVEQYF.

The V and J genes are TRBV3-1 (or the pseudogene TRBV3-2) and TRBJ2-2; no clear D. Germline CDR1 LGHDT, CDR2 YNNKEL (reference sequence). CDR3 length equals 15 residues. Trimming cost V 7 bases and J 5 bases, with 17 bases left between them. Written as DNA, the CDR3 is TGTGCCAGCACCCCCAACTTAGTGCGAACCGGGGAGCTGTTTTTT. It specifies CASTPNLVRTGELFF.

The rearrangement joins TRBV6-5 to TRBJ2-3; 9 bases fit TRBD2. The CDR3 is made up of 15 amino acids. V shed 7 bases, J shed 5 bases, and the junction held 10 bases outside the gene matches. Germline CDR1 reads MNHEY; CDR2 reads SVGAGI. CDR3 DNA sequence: TGTGCCAGCAAGCCGGCGGGGGGGCTGGTAGATACGCAGTATTTT. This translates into CASKPAGGLVDTQYF.

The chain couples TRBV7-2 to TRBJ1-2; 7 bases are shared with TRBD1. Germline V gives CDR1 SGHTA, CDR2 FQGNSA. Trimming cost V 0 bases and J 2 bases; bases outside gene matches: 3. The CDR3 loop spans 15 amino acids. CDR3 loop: CASSLASTGNYGYTF. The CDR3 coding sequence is TGTGCCAGCAGCTTAGCGTCGACAGGGAACTATGGCTACACCTTC.

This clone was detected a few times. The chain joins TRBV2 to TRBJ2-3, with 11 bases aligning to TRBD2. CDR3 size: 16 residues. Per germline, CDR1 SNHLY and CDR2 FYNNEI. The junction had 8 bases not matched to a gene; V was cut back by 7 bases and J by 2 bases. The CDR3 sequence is CASKGVGLAVTDTQYF. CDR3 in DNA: TGTGCCAGCAAGGGAGTGGGACTAGCGGTCACAGATACGCAGTATTTT.

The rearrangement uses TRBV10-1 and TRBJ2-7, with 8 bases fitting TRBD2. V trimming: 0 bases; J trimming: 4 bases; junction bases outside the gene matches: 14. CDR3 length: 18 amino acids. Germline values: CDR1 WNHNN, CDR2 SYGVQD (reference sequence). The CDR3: CASSESVGFSGAGYEQYV. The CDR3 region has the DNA TGCGCCAGCAGTGAGTCGGTTGGATTTAGCGGGGCTGGGTACGAGCAGTACGTC.

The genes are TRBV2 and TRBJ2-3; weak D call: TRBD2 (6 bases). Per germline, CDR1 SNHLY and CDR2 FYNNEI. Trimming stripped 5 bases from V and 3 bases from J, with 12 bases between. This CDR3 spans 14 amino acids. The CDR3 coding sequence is TGTGCCAGCAGTTTAGGGAGGAGGACAGATACGCAGTATTTT. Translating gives CASSLGRRTDTQYF.

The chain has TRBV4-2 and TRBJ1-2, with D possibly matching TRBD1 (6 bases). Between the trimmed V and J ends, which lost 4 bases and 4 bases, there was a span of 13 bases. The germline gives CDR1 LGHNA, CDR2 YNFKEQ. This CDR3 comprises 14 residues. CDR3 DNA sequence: TGTGCCAGCAGCCCACCCAAGGACAGCTATGGCTACACCTTC. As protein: CASSPPKDSYGYTF.

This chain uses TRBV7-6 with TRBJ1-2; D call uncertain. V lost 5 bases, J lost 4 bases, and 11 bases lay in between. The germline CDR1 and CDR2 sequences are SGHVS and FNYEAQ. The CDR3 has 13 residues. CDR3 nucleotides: TGTGCCAGCAGCGCCGGGTCCGGCTATGGCTACACCTTC. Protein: CASSAGSGYGYTF.

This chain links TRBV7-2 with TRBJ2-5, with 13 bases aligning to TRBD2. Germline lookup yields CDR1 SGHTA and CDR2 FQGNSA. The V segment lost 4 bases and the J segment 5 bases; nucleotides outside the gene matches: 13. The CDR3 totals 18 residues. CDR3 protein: CASSSRGGLAGQWETQYF. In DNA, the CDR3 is TGTGCCAGCAGCTCCCGAGGGGGACTAGCGGGACAGTGGGAGACCCAGTACTTC.

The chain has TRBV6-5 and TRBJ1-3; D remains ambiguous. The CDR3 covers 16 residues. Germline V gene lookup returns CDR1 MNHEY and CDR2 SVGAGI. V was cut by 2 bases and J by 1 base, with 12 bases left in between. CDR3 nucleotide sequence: TGTGCCAGCAGTTACACGCGGCAGCCATCTGGAAACACCATATATTTT. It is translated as CASSYTRQPSGNTIYF.

CDR3 in DNA: TGCAGTGTCGGCGGGACTCGGGCTTTCTTT. Amino acid sequence: CSVGGTRAFF. The chain carries TRBV29-1 and TRBJ1-1, with D tentatively TRBD1 (5 bases). CDR1 is SQVTM, CDR2 ANQGSEA, per germline. The CDR3 has 10 residues.

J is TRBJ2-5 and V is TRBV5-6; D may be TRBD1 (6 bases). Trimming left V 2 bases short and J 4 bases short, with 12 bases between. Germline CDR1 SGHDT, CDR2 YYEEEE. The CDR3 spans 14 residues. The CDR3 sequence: CASSFLTGRETQYF. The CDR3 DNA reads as TGTGCCAGCAGCTTTTTAACAGGGAGAGAGACCCAGTACTTC. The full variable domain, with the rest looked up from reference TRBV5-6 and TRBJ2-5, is DAGVTQSPTHLIKTRGQQVTLRCSPKSGHDTVSWYQQALGQGPQFIFQYYEEEERQRGNFPDRFSGHQFPNYSSELNVNALLLGDSALYLCASSFLTGRETQYFGPGTRLLVL.

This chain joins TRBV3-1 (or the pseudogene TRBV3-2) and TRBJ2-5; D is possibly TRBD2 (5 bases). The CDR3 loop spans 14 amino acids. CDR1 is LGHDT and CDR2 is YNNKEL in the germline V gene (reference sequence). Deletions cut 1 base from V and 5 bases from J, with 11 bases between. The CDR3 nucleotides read TGTGCCAGCAGCCAAGCGGGGTCCGGGGAGACCCAGTACTTC. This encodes CASSQAGSGETQYF.

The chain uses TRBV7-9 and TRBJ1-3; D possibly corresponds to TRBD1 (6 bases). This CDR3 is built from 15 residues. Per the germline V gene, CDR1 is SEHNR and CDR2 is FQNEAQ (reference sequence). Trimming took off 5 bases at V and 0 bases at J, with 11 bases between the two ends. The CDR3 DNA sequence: TGTGCCAGCAGCGTACAGGGAAGCTCTGGAAACACCATATATTTT. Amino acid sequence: CASSVQGSSGNTIYF.

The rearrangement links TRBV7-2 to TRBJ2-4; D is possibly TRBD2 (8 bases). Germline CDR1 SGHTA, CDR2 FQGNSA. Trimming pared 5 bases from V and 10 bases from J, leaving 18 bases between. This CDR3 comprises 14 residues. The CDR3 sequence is CASSPRQGLGIQYF. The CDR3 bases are TGTGCCAGCAGCCCCCGACAGGGACTAGGAATTCAGTACTTC.